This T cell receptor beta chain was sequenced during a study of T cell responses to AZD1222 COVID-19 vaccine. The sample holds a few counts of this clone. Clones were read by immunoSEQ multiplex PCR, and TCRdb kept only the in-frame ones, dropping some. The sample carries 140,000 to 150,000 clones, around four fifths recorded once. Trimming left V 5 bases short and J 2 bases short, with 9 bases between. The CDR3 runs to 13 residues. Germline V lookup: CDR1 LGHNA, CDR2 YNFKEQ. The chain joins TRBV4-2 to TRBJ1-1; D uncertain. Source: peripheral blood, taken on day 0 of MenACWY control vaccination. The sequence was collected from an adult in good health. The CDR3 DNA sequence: TGTGCCAGCAGCGTCCGGATTAACACTGAAGCTTTCTTT. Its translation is CASSVRINTEAFF.